Sequencing of this T cell receptor beta chain was carried out in a study of T cell responses to AZD1222 COVID-19 vaccine. Study-level background: Some second doses came at about 4 weeks and others at about 12 weeks; these were pooled.

Produced via immunoSEQ multiplex PCR; TCRdb's table is partial and in-frame only. The table shows approximately 130,000 clones, with under 95% occurring only once. Findings of the study overall: White British donors predominated, females outnumbered males, and clonal diversity was possibly underestimated. When two AZD1222 doses had been given, Spike-specific TCR breadth and depth rose.

Germline CDR1 and CDR2: KGHSH and LQKENI. The CDR3 consists of 13 residues. V shed 3 bases and J shed 3 bases, with 8 bases lying between them. As regards this clone: Its antigen remains unknown.

The clonotype originates from an adult in good health. Material: peripheral blood, obtained on day 0 of AZD1222 vaccination. The gene calls are TRBV18 and TRBJ1-1; D may be TRBD1 (5 bases). CDR3 coding DNA: TGTGCCAGCTCACCGTCCAGGGACACTGAAGCTTTCTTT. Protein: CASSPSRDTEAFF.